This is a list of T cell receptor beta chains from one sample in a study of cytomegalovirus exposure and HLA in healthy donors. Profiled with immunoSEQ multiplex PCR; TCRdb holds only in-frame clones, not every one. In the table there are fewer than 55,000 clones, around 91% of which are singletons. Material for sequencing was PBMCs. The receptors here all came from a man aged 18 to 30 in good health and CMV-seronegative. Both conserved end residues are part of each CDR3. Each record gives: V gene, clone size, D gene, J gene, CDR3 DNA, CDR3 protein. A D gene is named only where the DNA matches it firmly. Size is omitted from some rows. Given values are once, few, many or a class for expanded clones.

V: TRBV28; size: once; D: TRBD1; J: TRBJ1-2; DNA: TGTGCCAGCAGTTTAATCCCCACAGGGGGCAACTATGGCTACACCTTC; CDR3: CASSLIPTGGNYGYTF
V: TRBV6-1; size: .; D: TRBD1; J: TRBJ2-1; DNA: TGTGCCAGTGGGACAGGGGTTCGGGAGCAGTTCTTC; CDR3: CASGTGVREQFF
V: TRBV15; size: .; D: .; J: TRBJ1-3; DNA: TGTGCCACCAGCACCTCCAGACAGGTCTCTGGAAACACCATATATTTT; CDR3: CATSTSRQVSGNTIYF
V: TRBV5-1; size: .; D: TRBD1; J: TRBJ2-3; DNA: TGCGCCAGCAGCCTGGACAGGGGGACAGATACGCAGTATTTT; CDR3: CASSLDRGTDTQYF
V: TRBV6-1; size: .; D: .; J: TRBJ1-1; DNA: TGTGCCAGCAGAAGACAGGTCCTTAGGTCTGAAGCTTTCTTT; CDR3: CASRRQVLRSEAFF
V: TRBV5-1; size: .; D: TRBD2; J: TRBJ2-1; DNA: TGCGCCAGCAGCTTGGGAGGACTAGGAGAGGGATACAATGAGCAGTTCTTC; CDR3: CASSLGGLGEGYNEQFF
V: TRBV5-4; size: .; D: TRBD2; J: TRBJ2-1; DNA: TGTGCCAGCAGCGGGACTAGCGTCCGAGGTGAGCAGTTCTTC; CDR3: CASSGTSVRGEQFF
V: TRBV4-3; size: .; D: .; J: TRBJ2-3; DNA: TGCGCCAGCAGCCAAGAATACGGGCAGGGAGGAGATACGCAGTATTTT; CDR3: CASSQEYGQGGDTQYF
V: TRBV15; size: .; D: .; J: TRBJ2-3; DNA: TGTGCCACCAGCGGACAAGTCACAGATACGCAGTATTTT; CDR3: CATSGQVTDTQYF
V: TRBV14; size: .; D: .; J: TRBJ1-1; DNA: TGTGCCAGCAGCCAAGACAGGAACACTGAAGCTTTCTTT; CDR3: CASSQDRNTEAFF
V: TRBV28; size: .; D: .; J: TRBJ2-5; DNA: TGTGCCAGCAGCTCGACAGGCCTTATCGGGGAGACCCAGTACTTC; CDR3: CASSSTGLIGETQYF
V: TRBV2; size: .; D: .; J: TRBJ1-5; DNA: TGTGCCAGCAGCATGGGGGGATCTAGCAATCAGCCCCAGCATTTT; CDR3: CASSMGGSSNQPQHF
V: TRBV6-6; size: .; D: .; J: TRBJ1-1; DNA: TGTGCCAGCAGTTCGTGGACAATTCGTAGGGACACTGAAGCTTTCTTT; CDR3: CASSSWTIRRDTEAFF